Sequencing of this TCR beta chain was carried out in a study of shared clonotypes between healthy human individuals. Study-wide background: With ages of 18 to 49, the donors were two women and a few men. Per donor, three plates held CD4 naive cells, three held CD4 memory, two held CD8 naive and one held CD8 memory.

Splitting the CD4+ cells yielded a CD45RA+ naive subset and a CD45RA-negative memory subset. The sorted-subset replicate PCRs were given around 200 ng DNA, which is tens of thousands of T cell genomes. The method was immunoSEQ multiplex PCR; TCRdb's version includes in-frame clones alone and lacks a portion of them. The sample has 2 million to 3 million clones; 90% to 95% are singletons. V dropped 11 bases and J dropped 5; count of bases not matched to a gene: 12. Germline CDR1 MNHEY, CDR2 SMNVEV (reference sequence). The CDR3 loop spans 13 amino acids. The V gene is TRBV27, the J gene TRBJ2-7; TRBD2 matches at 7 bases. The sequence came from a man aged 18 to 29 in good health. Some clones in this sample may be carry-over from other donors' samples. Sequencing was performed on naive CD4+ T cells from PBMCs. Indicated subset: CD45RA+ positively selected. CDR3 bases: TGTGCCGGCCCCGGGAGGCCGGGGAACGAGCAGTACTTC. Residues: CAGPGRPGNEQYF.